These T cell receptor beta chains were read from a single sample in a study of cytomegalovirus exposure and HLA in healthy donors. Sequenced by immunoSEQ multiplex PCR; TCRdb stores in-frame clones only, minus some. The sample records 100,000 to 140,000 clones, 76% being singletons. Sequenced sample: PBMCs. The receptors originated from a young man in good health and CMV-seronegative. CDR3s include the opening cysteine and the closing phenylalanine or tryptophan. A D gene is named only where the DNA matches it firmly. Where a row states a size, it is once, few, many or the class of an expanded clone; other rows omit it.

TRBV5-1	TRBJ1-4	.	.	TGCGCCAGCAGCGAGCATAGGGGCCCTAATGAAAAACTGTTTTTT	CASSEHRGPNEKLFF
TRBV6-5	TRBJ1-1	.	.	TGTGCCAGCAGTGATTTGGCCCCATCTGAAGCTTTCTTT	CASSDLAPSEAFF
TRBV7-9	TRBJ2-3	TRBD2	.	TGTGCCAGCAGCCCCCCCTTTCGACTAGCGGGACCCACAGATACGCAGTATTTT	CASSPPFRLAGPTDTQYF
TRBV28	TRBJ1-3	.	.	TGTGCCAGCAGTTTGGGGGGGCTTGGAAACACCATATATTTT	CASSLGGLGNTIYF
TRBV5-6	TRBJ2-7	.	.	TGTGCCAGCAGCCTAGGCGGAGGGTCCTACGAGCAGTACTTC	CASSLGGGSYEQYF
TRBV5-1	TRBJ2-7	TRBD2	.	TGCGCCAGCAGCTTGGCGCGGACTAGCGGGATCTACGAGCAGTACTTC	CASSLARTSGIYEQYF
TRBV5-6	TRBJ2-1	.	.	TGTGCCAGCAGCTGGCGGGGAACGAACCCCAATGAGCAGTTCTTC	CASSWRGTNPNEQFF
TRBV28	TRBJ2-7	.	.	TGTGCCAGCACTCGGGGTGGGATTTACGAGCAGTACTTC	CASTRGGIYEQYF
TRBV6-1	TRBJ2-1	.	.	TGTGCCAGCACCTACGCAGGGGGGCATGAGCAGTTCTTC	CASTYAGGHEQFF
TRBV11-2	TRBJ2-5	.	.	TGTGCCAGCAGCTTAGGTCCCCTCCAAGAGACCCAGTACTTC	CASSLGPLQETQYF
TRBV4-1	TRBJ1-1	.	many	TGCGCCAGCAGCCTCTCCGGTGGAGGACTGAACACTGAAGCTTTCTTT	CASSLSGGGLNTEAFF
TRBV6-5	TRBJ2-1	TRBD2	.	TGTGCCAGCAGTAAACGCGGGGGGCCGGGGAATGAGCAGTTCTTC	CASSKRGGPGNEQFF
TRBV6-4	TRBJ2-7	.	.	TGTGCCAGCAATGGACAGCGTCAGGAGCAGTACTTC	CASNGQRQEQYF
TRBV9	TRBJ2-7	TRBD1	.	TGTGCCAGCAGCGTAGACTGGACAGGGGGCATAGAAGAGCAGTACTTC	CASSVDWTGGIEEQYF
TRBV7-9	TRBJ1-2	.	.	TGTGCCAGCAGCTCTGGCCAGGGGAATTATGGCTACACCTTC	CASSSGQGNYGYTF
TRBV6-1	TRBJ2-1	.	.	TGTGCCAGCAGTGGGACAGCGATGAGCTCCTACAATGAGCAGTTCTTC	CASSGTAMSSYNEQFF
TRBV5-4	TRBJ2-7	TRBD1	.	TGTGCCAGCAGTTCTGGGACAGCGTTATACGAGCAGTACTTC	CASSSGTALYEQYF
TRBV7-3	TRBJ1-2	.	.	TGTGCCAGCAGCCCGGCCGGGGGACTCGTCTACACCTTC	CASSPAGGLVYTF
TRBV6-1	TRBJ2-7	.	.	TGTGCCAGCCAACAGGATAACGGAGCCTACGAGCAGTACTTC	CASQQDNGAYEQYF
TRBV7-3	TRBJ2-3	.	.	TGTGCCAGCAGCAGAGGACAGATGACAGATACGCAGTATTTT	CASSRGQMTDTQYF
TRBV19	TRBJ1-1	.	.	TGTGCCAGTAGTATACCCAGGGTGAACACTGAAGCTTTCTTT	CASSIPRVNTEAFF
TRBV6-1	TRBJ2-2	.	few	TGTGCCAGCAGAACACAGGAGACCGGGGAGCTGTTTTTT	CASRTQETGELFF
TRBV7-2	TRBJ2-1	.	.	TGTGCCAGCAGCCCACTCCTCGTGAAGCAGTTCTTC	CASSPLLVKQFF